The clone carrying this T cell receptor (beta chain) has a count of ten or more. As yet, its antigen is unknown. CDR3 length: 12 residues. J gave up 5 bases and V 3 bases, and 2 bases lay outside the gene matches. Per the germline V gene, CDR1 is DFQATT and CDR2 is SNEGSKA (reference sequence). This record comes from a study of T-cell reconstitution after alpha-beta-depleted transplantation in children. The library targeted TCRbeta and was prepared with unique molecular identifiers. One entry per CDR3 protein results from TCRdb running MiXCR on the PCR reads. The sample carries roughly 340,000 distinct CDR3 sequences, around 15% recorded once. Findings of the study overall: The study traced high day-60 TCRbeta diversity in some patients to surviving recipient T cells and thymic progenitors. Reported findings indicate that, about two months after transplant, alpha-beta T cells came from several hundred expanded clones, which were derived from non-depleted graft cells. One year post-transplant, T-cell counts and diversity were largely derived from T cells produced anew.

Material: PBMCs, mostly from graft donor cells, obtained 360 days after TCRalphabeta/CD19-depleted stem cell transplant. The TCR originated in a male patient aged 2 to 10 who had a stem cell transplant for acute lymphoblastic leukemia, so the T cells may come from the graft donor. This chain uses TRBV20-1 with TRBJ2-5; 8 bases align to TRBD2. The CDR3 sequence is CSASGRVETQYF. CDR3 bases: TGCAGTGCTAGCGGGAGGGTGGAGACCCAGTACTTC.